The source of this T cell receptor (beta chain) is a study of blood T cell repertoires in COVID-19. Study as a whole: From T cells, B-cell-depleted T cells, or PBMCs came the material, which was cDNA or gDNA.

The length of the CDR3 is 15 residues. CDR1 is LNHDA, CDR2 SQIVND, per germline (reference sequence). V shed 5 bases and J shed 7 bases, with 17 bases lying between them. Ages ranged from about 18 to 100 years, with residence in 20 to 30 US areas. Allocation to cohorts depended on clinical history reported by the participants. In the source study's methods: The authors estimated nucleated cell counts from reference gene primer amplification. TCRdb's copy holds only in-frame clones and misses some; the assay was immunoSEQ multiplex PCR. Clone size and V and J calls were adopted from that table, with D and trimming inferred from the DNA. The repertoire holds 200,000 to 250,000 clones, with 84% as singletons.

The TCR originated in a woman in her 40s who had recovered from COVID-19. Sequenced material: PBMCs or T cells enriched from blood (not recorded which). V is TRBV19 and J is TRBJ2-2; TRBD2 is a possible D gene (5 bases). Written as DNA, the CDR3 is TGTGCCAGTAGTTTGAGGGCCAGGAGTAACGGGGAGCTGTTTTTT. Encoded protein: CASSLRARSNGELFF.